This T cell receptor beta chain was identified during a study of cytomegalovirus exposure and HLA in healthy donors. V lost 5 bases and J lost 1, with 14 bases in between. The CDR3 is 15 residues long. From germline, CDR1 is MNHEY and CDR2 SVGAGI. This clone appeared a single time. 60 Vbeta and 13 Jbeta primers were used in PCR. Profiling relied on immunoSEQ multiplex PCR, and the TCRdb table lists in-frame clones only, not all of them. The table has about 150,000 clones, about 83% seen once; the top ten hold around 3.6%. J is TRBJ1-1 and V is TRBV6-5; D is possibly TRBD1 (5 bases). The material sequenced was PBMCs. This TCR was recovered from a woman aged 40-49 years in good health and CMV-seronegative. This CDR3 reads CASSLGRVRNTEAFF. As DNA, the CDR3 is TGTGCCAGCAGTCTTGGCAGGGTACGGAACACTGAAGCTTTCTTT.